The following is a T cell receptor beta chain sequence with its context. These data belong to a study of OX40 agonist ivuxolimab in advanced cancers. As for the study in general: Enrollees could have had prior anti-PD-1, anti-PD-L1 or anti-CTLA-4 therapy, which 35% to 40% had received.

Collection of blood occurred at baseline, at cycle 4 day 1, and at cycle 7 day 1. The junction had 7 bases not matched to a gene; V was cut back by 3 bases and J by 5 bases. Germline values: CDR1 KGHSH, CDR2 LQKENI. The CDR3 is 15 residues long. The data were produced by immunoSEQ multiplex PCR, yet TCRdb's version contains in-frame clones alone and is incomplete. The sample yields about 82,000 clones, 80% to 90% seen once. The receptor comes from an adult with an advanced solid tumor such as melanoma, head and neck, liver or kidney cancer. J is TRBJ2-5 and V is TRBV18; 9 positions match TRBD1. The sequencing used CD4+ or CD8+ T cells sorted from blood, collected in a trial of the OX40 agonist ivuxolimab. CDR3 region: CASSPGQGRLETQYF. CDR3 DNA sequence: TGTGCCAGCTCACCCGGACAGGGGAGGTTGGAGACCCAGTACTTC.